This TCR beta chain was sequenced in a study of OX40 agonist ivuxolimab in advanced cancers. V was pared by 4 bases and J by 0 bases, with 7 bases of the junction left unmatched. Germline V gene data show CDR1 as SGHNT and CDR2 as YYREEE (reference sequence). This CDR3 is built from 17 residues. Clones were sequenced by immunoSEQ multiplex PCR, and TCRdb holds only the in-frame ones, with some missing. The sample has tens of thousands of clones, 70% to 90% seen once. The sequencing here drew on CD4+ or CD8+ T cells sorted from blood, taken in a trial of the OX40 agonist ivuxolimab. The receptor was derived from an adult with an advanced solid tumor such as melanoma, head and neck, liver or kidney cancer. The chain is built from TRBV5-4 and TRBJ1-4; 9 nucleotides match TRBD1. CDR3 loop: CASSPGQGSATNEKLFF. The CDR3 region has the DNA TGTGCCAGCAGCCCTGGACAGGGGTCAGCAACTAATGAAAAACTGTTTTTT.